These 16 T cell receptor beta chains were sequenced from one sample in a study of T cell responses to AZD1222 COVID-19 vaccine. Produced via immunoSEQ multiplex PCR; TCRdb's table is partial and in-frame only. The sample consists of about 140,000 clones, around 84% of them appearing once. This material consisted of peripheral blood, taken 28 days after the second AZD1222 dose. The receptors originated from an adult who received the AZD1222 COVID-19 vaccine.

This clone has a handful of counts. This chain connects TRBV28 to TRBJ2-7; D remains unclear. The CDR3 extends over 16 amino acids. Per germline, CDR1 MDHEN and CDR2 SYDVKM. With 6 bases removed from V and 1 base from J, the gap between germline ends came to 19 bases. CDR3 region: CASRYPGWSSSYEQYF. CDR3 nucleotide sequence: TGTGCCAGCAGGTACCCAGGATGGTCCTCTTCCTACGAGCAGTACTTC.

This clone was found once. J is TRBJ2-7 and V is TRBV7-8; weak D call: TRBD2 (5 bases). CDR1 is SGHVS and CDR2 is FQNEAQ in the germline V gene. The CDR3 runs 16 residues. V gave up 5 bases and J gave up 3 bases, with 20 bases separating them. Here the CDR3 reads CASSVGGLRGLYEQYF. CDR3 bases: TGTGCCAGCAGCGTAGGAGGCCTTAGAGGCCTCTACGAGCAGTACTTC.

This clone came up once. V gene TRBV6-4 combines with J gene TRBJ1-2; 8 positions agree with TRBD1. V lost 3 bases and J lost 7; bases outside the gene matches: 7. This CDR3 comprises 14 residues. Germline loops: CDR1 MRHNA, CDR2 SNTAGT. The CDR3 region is CASSETPGGGGYTF. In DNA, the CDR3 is TGTGCCAGCAGTGAGACGCCAGGGGGCGGTGGCTACACCTTC.

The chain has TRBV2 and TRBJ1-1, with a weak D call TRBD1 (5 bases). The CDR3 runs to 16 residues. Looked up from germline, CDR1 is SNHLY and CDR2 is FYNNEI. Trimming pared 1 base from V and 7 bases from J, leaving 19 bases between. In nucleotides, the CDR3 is TGTGCCAGCAGTGAAGGTTTAGCAGGGCCGTTAAATGAAGCTTTCTTT. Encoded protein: CASSEGLAGPLNEAFF.

CDR3 bases: TGTGCCACCAGTGGGGGACGCCTAGGAAGAGAGACCCAGTACTTC. This codes for CATSGGRLGRETQYF. This chain connects TRBV24-1 to TRBJ2-5; either TRBD1 or TRBD2 may supply D (5 bases each). The CDR3 runs to 15 residues. The germline V gene encodes CDR1 KGHDR and CDR2 SFDVKD. The V end was cut by 5 bases, the J end by 4 bases, with 16 bases between.

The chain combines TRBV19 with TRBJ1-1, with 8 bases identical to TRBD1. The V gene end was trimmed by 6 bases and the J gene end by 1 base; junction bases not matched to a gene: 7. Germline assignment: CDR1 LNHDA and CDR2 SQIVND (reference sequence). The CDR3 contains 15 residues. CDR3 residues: CASSAGTGSNTEAFF. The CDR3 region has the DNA TGTGCCAGTAGCGCCGGGACAGGATCGAACACTGAAGCTTTCTTT.

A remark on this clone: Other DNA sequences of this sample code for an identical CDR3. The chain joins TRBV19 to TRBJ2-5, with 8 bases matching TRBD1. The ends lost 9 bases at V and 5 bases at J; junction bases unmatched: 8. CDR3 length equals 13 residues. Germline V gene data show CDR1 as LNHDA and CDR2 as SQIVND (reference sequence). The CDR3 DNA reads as TGTGCCAGAGACAGGGGTTCATGTGAGACCCAGTACTTC. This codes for CARDRGSCETQYF.

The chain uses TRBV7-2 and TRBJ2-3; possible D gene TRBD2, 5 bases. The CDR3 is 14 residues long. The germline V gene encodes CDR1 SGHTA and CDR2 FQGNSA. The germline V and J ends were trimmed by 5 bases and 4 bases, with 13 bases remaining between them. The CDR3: CASSPRGNPDTQYF. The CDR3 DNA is TGTGCCAGCAGCCCCCGGGGAAACCCAGATACGCAGTATTTT. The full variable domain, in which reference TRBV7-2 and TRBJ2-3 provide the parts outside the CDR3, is GAGVSQSPSNKVTEKGKDVELRCDPISGHTALYWYRQSLGQGLEFLIYFQGNSAPDKSGLPSDRFSAERTGGSVSTLTIQRTQQEDSAVYLCASSPRGNPDTQYFGPGTRLTVL.

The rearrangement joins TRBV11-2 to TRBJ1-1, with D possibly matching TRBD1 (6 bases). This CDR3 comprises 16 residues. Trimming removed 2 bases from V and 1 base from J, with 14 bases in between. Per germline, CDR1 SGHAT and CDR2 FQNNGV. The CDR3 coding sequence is TGTGCCAGCAGCTTAACCTGGGGGCAGAAGAACACTGAAGCTTTCTTT. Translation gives CASSLTWGQKNTEAFF. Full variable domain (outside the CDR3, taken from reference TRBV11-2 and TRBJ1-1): EAGVAQSPRYKIIEKRQSVAFWCNPISGHATLYWYQQILGQGPKLLIQFQNNGVVDDSQLPKDRFSAERLKGVDSTLKIQPAKLEDSAVYLCASSLTWGQKNTEAFFGQGTRLTVV.

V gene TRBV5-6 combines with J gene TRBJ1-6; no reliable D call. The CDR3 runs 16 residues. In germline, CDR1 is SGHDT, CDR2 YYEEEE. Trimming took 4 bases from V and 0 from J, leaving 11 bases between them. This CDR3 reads CASSGVGSSYNSPLHF. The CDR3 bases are TGTGCCAGCAGCGGGGTGGGGAGCTCCTATAATTCACCCCTCCACTTT.

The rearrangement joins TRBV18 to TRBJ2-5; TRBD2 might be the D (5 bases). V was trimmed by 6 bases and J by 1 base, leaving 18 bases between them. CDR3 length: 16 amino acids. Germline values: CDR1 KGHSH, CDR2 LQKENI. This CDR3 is CASSLRAITSQETQYF. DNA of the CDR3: TGTGCCAGCTCCCTGCGGGCCATAACTAGCCAAGAGACCCAGTACTTC. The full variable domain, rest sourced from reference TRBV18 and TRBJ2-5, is NAGVMQNPRHLVRRRGQEARLRCSPMKGHSHVYWYRQLPEEGLKFMVYLQKENIIDESGMPKERFSAEFPKEGPSILRIQQVVRGDSAAYFCASSLRAITSQETQYFGPGTRLLVL.

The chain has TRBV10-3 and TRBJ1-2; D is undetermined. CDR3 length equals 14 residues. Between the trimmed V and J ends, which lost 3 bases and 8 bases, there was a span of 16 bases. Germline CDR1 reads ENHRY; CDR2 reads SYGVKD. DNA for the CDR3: TGTGCCATCAGTGATCGGGTAAGGTCGGAAGGCTACACCTTC. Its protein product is CAISDRVRSEGYTF.

CDR3 in amino acids: CASSYLDTGELFF. CDR3 in DNA: TGTGCCAGCAGTTACTTGGACACCGGGGAGCTGTTTTTT. The chain couples TRBV6-6 to TRBJ2-2, with D uncertain. Trimming took off 1 base at V and 3 bases at J, with 3 bases between the two ends. Germline CDR1 and CDR2: MNHNY and SVGAGI (reference sequence). The CDR3 spans 13 residues.

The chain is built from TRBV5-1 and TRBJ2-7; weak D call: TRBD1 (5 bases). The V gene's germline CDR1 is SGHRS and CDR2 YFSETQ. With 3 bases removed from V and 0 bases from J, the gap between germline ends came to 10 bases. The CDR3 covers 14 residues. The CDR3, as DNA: TGCGCCAGCAGCTCTGGACATAGCTCCTACGAGCAGTACTTC. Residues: CASSSGHSSYEQYF.

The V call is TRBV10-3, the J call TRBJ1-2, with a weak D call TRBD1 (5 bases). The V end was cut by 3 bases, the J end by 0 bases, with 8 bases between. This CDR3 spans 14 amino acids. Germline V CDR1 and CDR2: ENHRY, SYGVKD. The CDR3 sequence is CAISDRDTNYGYTF. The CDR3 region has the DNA TGTGCCATCAGTGACAGGGATACTAACTATGGCTACACCTTC.

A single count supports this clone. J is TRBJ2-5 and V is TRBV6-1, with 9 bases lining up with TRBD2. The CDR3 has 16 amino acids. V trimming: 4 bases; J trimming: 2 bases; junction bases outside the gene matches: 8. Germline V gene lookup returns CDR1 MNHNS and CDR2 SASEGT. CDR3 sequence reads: CASSAGLAGYQETQYF. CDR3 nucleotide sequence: TGTGCCAGCAGTGCAGGGCTAGCGGGGTATCAAGAGACCCAGTACTTC.